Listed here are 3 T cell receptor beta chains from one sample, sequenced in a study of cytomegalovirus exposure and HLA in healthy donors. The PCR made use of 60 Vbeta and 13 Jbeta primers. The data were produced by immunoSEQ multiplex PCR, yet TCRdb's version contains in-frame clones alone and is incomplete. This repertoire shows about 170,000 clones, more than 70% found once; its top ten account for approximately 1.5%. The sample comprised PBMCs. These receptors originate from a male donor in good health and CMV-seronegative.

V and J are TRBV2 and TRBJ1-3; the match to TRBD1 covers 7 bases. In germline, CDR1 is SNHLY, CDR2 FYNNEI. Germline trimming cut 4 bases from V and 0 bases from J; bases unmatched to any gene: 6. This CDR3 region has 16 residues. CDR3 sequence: CASSGGQATSGNTIYF. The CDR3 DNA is TGTGCCAGCAGTGGCGGACAGGCGACCTCTGGAAACACCATATATTTT.

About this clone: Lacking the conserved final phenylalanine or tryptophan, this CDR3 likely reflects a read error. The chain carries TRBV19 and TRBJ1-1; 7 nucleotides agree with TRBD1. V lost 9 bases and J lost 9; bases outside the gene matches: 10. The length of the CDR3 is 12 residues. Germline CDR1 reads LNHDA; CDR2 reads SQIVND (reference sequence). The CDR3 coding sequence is TGTGCCAGCCTCGAACAGGGACAGAAAGCTTTCCTT. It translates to CASLEQGQKAFL.

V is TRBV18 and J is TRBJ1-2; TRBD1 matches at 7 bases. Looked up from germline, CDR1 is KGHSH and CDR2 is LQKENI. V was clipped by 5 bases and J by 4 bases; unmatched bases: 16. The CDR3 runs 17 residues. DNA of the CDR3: TGTGCCAGCTCAAACCGGTCGACAGGGTTGGGACTCTATGGCTACACCTTC. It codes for CASSNRSTGLGLYGYTF.